This T cell receptor beta chain was observed in a study of neurological immune-mediated disorders (dated by TCRdb to between 2018 and 2021). For the study in its entirety: Among the approximately 35 multiple sclerosis patients, relapsing-remitting MS was present in some 30 and secondary progressive MS was present in 3. The study compared peripheral blood TCR-beta repertoires of HTLV-I-associated myelopathy (HAM/TSP) patients, multiple sclerosis patients and healthy controls using UMI-based sequencing. The approximately 110 TCR-beta libraries included longitudinal samples, technical triplicates and paired sorted CD4+ and CD8+ T-cell subsets alongside PBMC samples. Longitudinal HAM/TSP donors and healthy donors each had 3 time-points at intervals of roughly 3-40 months. The cohort was made up of about 68 subjects, consisting of roughly 15 HAM/TSP patients, approximately 35 multiple sclerosis patients and around 20 healthy controls. Study-wide findings and limitations: The highest TCR clonal expansion was observed in HAM/TSP patients, whereas the lowest was observed in MS patients, even when compared with healthy controls. No association of the MS cluster with clinical or MRI features was observed, and the need for larger cohorts was stated by the authors. Across subjects, expanded clones never shared an identical CDR3 amino acid sequence, which suggests that the TCR-beta repertoires in every group were private. Repertoires from 18 of 34 MS patients were grouped by phylogenetic analysis into a cluster of related CDR3 sequences, suggesting a possible repertoire-level signature.

This clonotype appeared many times. Its specific antigen is unknown. Per-base qualities were not stored, and no clone one base away is much larger. To synthesize cDNA, template-switch 5'RACE was performed with a primer carrying a 10-nucleotide random unique molecular identifier so that each TCR transcript was tagged. Over 180 million TCR-beta sequences, covering 15-18 subjects, were produced in each sequencing run. The RNeasy kit was used for extraction of total RNA. The KAPA Real-time Library Amplification kit was used to amplify TCR-beta VDJ regions with primers targeting the TCR constant region and the 5'RACE anchor. A first PCR added sample indexes and Illumina adaptors, and a second PCR then raised library yield. After Ampure bead purification, the roughly 650 bp TCR product was size-selected on a 2% E-gel SizeSelection system. Before pooling, libraries had their quality checked on a Bioanalyzer, their concentration measured with Qubit, and their quantity determined with the Kapa Library Quantification kit. Paired-end 2 x 150 bp sequencing of the libraries was performed on an Illumina HiSeq 2500. To increase sequence diversity, roughly 24-32% phiX was spiked into each library pool. The authors' pipeline ran thus. The UMI-based MiGEC pipeline processed quality-filtered reads and removed over 80% of raw TCR sequences during error correction. IMGT germline references were used for alignment of VDJ genes, and clonotypes were defined by a unique CDR3 amino acid sequence together with V-J genes. Clonal expansion, Shannon diversity and CDR3 relatedness (CalcPairwiseDistances, ClusterSamples) were evaluated with VDJtools, and phylogenetic trees were built with CLCbio workbench. Expanded clones were defined as having at least 8 unique UMIs, based on coefficient-of-variation modelling across technical triplicates. TCRdb handled the public reads itself, with Q25 trimming in fastp and clone calling in MiXCR, and kept productive beta chains. When rows share a CDR3 protein, they turn into one entry using the most common DNA and genes. TCRdb's processing, not the study's, gives the V and J calls here. Counted in this sample were under 40,000 distinct CDR3 sequences; about 3.3% of them appeared once. The top ten constitute around 8% of the sample.

The time point label of this sample denotes: longitudinal time-point 1 (baseline). Unsorted PBMC libraries were generated from 2 million PBMCs stored in RNAlater at -80 °C until RNA extraction. The multiple sclerosis patients were enrolled in a US clinical protocol that evaluated disease progression with magnetic resonance imaging. Peripheral blood underwent Ficoll-Hypaque density gradient centrifugation to isolate PBMCs, which were then cryopreserved in liquid nitrogen. The CDR3 goes from the cysteine to the phenylalanine over 15 residues. The entry retains the CDR3 DNA only, 45 bases that are in frame from base 1. The trim is 2 bases for V and 4 bases for J, with a gap of 12 bases between the germline ends. Reading the germline V gene gives CDR1 MRHNA and CDR2 SNTAGT.

This sequence was found in an older woman with multiple sclerosis. In this chain, TRBV6-4 is recombined with TRBJ2-1; TRBD2 is a weak D gene call, 6 bases matching. Sequencing input: PBMCs. This receptor has the CDR3 CASSDGRGPYNEQFF. The DNA sequence reads TGTGCCAGCAGTGACGGGCGGGGACCGTACAATGAGCAGTTCTTC.